A selection of T cell receptor beta chains follows, all from one sample in a study of Graves' ophthalmopathy and Graves' hyperthyroidism. TCRdb passed the multiplex PCR reads through MiXCR, listing each CDR3 protein once. The repertoire holds 300,000 to 450,000 distinct CDR3 sequences, with 15% to 20% as singletons. Material: peripheral blood. These receptors originate from an adult woman with stable Graves' hyperthyroidism. CDR3s include the opening cysteine and the closing phenylalanine or tryptophan. Fields, in order: J gene, V gene, D gene, clone size, CDR3 protein, CDR3 DNA. A D gene is named only where the DNA matches it firmly. Size is stated for part of the rows, as once, few or many counts, or as a class when the clone is expanded.

>TRBJ1-1|TRBV6-2/TRBV6-3|.|many
CASSSSSEGTEAFF
TGTGCCAGCAGTTCTAGTTCGGAGGGCACTGAAGCTTTCTTT
>TRBJ1-1|TRBV11-3|TRBD1|many
CAREDRDGFCEAEAFF
TGTGCCAGAGAGGACAGGGACGGGTTCTGTGAGGCTGAAGCTTTCTTT
>TRBJ2-4|TRBV19|.|few
CASSGGPSGGKNIQYF
TGTGCCAGTAGTGGGGGGCCCTCAGGAGGCAAAAACATTCAGTACTTC
>TRBJ2-6|TRBV19|.|many
CARPGDSGANVLTF
TGTGCCAGACCTGGGGACTCTGGGGCCAACGTCCTGACTTTC
>TRBJ1-1|TRBV9|.|many
CASSVSSRNTEAFF
TGTGCCAGCAGCGTATCATCGAGGAACACTGAAGCTTTCTTT
>TRBJ1-1|TRBV28|TRBD1|many
CASSLWGGQGANTEAFF
TGTGCCAGCAGTTTGTGGGGCGGGCAGGGGGCGAACACTGAAGCTTTCTTT
>TRBJ2-7|TRBV4-1|.|many
CASSLTGGAFGSYEQYF
TGCGCCAGCAGCCTTACTGGGGGGGCCTTTGGATCCTACGAGCAGTACTTC
>TRBJ2-1|TRBV19|TRBD2|few
CASSITPSGGSYNEQFF
TGTGCCAGTAGTATAACCCCTAGCGGTGGCTCCTACAATGAGCAGTTCTTC
>TRBJ1-1|TRBV28|.|many
CASSLVGAGLNTEAFF
TGTGCCAGCAGTTTGGTAGGGGCGGGCCTGAACACTGAAGCTTTCTTT
>TRBJ2-5|TRBV18|.|many
CASSPVGRRREETQYF
TGTGCCAGCTCCCCGGTGGGACGGAGAAGAGAAGAGACCCAGTACTTC
>TRBJ2-7|TRBV29-1|.|many
CSVGNNGGGEQYF
TGCAGCGTTGGTAACAATGGAGGCGGCGAGCAGTACTTC
>TRBJ1-5|TRBV20-1|.|many
CSAIGGRLGNQPQHF
TGCAGTGCTATAGGGGGGAGATTGGGCAATCAGCCCCAGCATTTT
>TRBJ1-2|TRBV2|.|.
CASRPKPGYTF
TGTGCCAGCAGGCCTAAACCGGGCTACACCTTC
>TRBJ1-2|TRBV6-5|.|many
CASSYSPAYYGYTF
TGTGCCAGCAGTTACTCCCCAGCCTACTATGGCTACACCTTC
>TRBJ2-2|TRBV29-1|.|few
CSVGVGGNFLGELFF
TGCAGCGTGGGGGTTGGGGGGAACTTCCTCGGGGAGCTGTTTTTT
>TRBJ1-2|TRBV6-5|TRBD1|many
CASSPRDRPYGYTF
TGTGCCAGCAGTCCCCGGGACAGGCCATATGGCTACACCTTC
>TRBJ2-7|TRBV7-2|TRBD1|few
CASSSPDRVSYEQYF
TGTGCCAGCAGCTCTCCAGACAGGGTCTCCTACGAGCAGTACTTC
>TRBJ2-5|TRBV18|TRBD2|many
CASSPLAGRETQYF
TGTGCCAGCTCGCCACTAGCGGGAAGGGAGACCCAGTACTTC
>TRBJ1-1|TRBV20-1|.|.
CSARNFGGLNTEAFF
TGCAGTGCTAGAAATTTCGGGGGCTTGAACACTGAAGCTTTCTTT
>TRBJ2-7|TRBV30|TRBD2|many
CAWSVTSGSYEQYF
TGTGCCTGGAGTGTCACGAGCGGGAGCTACGAGCAGTACTTC
>TRBJ2-5|TRBV19|.|many
CASNHRTNQETQYF
TGTGCCAGTAATCACAGGACGAACCAAGAGACCCAGTACTTC
>TRBJ1-1|TRBV7-2|.|.
CASSIYGPGTEAFF
TGTGCCAGCAGCATCTACGGCCCGGGCACTGAAGCTTTCTTT